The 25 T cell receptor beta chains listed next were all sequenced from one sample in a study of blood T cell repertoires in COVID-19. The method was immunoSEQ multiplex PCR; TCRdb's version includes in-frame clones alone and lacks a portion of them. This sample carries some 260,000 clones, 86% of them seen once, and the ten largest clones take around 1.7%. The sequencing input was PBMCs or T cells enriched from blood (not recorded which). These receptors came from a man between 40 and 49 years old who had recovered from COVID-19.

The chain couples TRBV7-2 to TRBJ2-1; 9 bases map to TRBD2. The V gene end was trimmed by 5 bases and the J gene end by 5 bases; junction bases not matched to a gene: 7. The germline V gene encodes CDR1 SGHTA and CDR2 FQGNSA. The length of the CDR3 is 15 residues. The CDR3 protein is CASSKGTSPHNEQFF. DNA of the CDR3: TGTGCCAGCAGCAAGGGGACTAGCCCCCACAATGAGCAGTTCTTC.

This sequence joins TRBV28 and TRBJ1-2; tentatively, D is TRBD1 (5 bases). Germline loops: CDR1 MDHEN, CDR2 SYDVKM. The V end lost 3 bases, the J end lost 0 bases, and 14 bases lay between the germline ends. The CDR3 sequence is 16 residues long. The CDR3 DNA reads TGTGCCAGCAGTTTCATCAGCCGACAGACTAACTATGGCTACACCTTC. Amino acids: CASSFISRQTNYGYTF.

CDR3 residues: CASSVRGWHF. The DNA of the CDR3 is TGTGCCAGCAGTGTCAGGGGATGGCATTTT. The V gene is TRBV2, the J gene TRBJ1-5; D possibly corresponds to TRBD1 (6 bases). The CDR3 covers 10 residues. Trimming removed 4 bases from V and 15 bases from J, with 10 bases in between. Per germline, CDR1 SNHLY and CDR2 FYNNEI.

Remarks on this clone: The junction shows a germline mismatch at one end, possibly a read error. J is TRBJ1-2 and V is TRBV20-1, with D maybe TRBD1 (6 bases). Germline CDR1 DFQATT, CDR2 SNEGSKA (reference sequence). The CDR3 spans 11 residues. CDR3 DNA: TGCAGTGCTTCGCAGGACAGCCGGTTCGCCTTC. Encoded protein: CSASQDSRFAF.

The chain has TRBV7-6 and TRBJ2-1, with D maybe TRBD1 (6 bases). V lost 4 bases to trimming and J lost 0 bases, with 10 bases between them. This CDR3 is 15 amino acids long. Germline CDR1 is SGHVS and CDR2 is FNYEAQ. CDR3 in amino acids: CASSSIQGSYNEQFF. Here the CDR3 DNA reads TGTGCCAGCAGCTCCATACAGGGCTCCTACAATGAGCAGTTCTTC.

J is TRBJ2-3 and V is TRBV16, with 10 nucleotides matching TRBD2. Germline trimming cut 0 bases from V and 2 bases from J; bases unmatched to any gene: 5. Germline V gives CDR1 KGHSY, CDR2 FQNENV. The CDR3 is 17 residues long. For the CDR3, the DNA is TGTGCCAGCAGCCAATCCTGGCTAGCGGGGGTCACAGATACGCAGTATTTT. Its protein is CASSQSWLAGVTDTQYF. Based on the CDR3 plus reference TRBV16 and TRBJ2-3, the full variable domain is GEEVAQTPKHLVRGEGQKAKLYCAPIKGHSYVFWYQQVLKNEFKFLISFQNENVFDETGMPKERFSAKCLPNSPCSLEIQATKLEDSAVYFCASSQSWLAGVTDTQYFGPGTRLTVL.

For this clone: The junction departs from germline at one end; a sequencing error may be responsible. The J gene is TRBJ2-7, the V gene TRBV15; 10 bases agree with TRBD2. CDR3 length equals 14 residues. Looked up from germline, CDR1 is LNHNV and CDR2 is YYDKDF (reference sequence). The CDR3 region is CATSKGLAEHFTHF. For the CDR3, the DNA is TGTGCCACCAGCAAAGGACTAGCGGAACACTTCACCCACTTC. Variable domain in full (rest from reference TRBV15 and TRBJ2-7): DAMVIQNPRYQVTQFGKPVTLSCSQTLNHNVMYWYQQKSSQAPKLLFHYYDKDFNNEADTPDNFQSRRPNTSFCFLDIRSPGLGDTAMYLCATSKGLAEHFTHFGPGTRLTVT.

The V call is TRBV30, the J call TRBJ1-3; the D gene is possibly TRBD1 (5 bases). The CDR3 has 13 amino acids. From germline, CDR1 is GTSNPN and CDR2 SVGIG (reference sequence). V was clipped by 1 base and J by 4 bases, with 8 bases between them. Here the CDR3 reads CAWSEGAGNTIYF. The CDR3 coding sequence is TGTGCCTGGAGTGAAGGGGCCGGAAACACCATATATTTT.

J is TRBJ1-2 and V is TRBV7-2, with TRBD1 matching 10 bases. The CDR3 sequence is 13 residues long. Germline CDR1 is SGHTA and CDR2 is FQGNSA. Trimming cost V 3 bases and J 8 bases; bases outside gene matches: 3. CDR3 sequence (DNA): TGTGCCAGCAGCTTCGGACAGGGGGTAGGCTACACCTTC. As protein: CASSFGQGVGYTF.

This CDR3 reads CASRGTSGHISYNEQFF. CDR3 DNA sequence: TGTGCCAGCAGAGGTACTAGCGGGCACATCTCCTACAATGAGCAGTTCTTC. The gene calls are TRBV2 and TRBJ2-1, with 9 positions matching TRBD2. V shed 6 bases and J 0 bases; nucleotides not matched to a gene: 9. Germline-derived CDR1 and CDR2 are SNHLY and FYNNEI. CDR3 length: 17 residues.

CDR3 protein: CASTARGQPNVDTQYF. The CDR3 DNA is TGCGCCAGTACCGCACGGGGACAACCCAATGTAGATACGCAGTATTTT. The rearrangement links TRBV5-1 to TRBJ2-3, with D possibly TRBD1 on 6 matching bases. Trimming removed 8 bases at V and 5 bases at J, with 24 bases between. This CDR3 contains 16 residues. Germline V lookup: CDR1 SGHRS, CDR2 YFSETQ. Using reference TRBV5-1 and TRBJ2-3 for the parts outside the CDR3, the full variable domain is KAGVTQTPRYLIKTRGQQVTLSCSPISGHRSVSWYQQTPGQGLQFLFEYFSETQRNKGNFPGRFSGRQFSNSRSEMNVSTLELGDSALYLCASTARGQPNVDTQYFGPGTRLTVL.

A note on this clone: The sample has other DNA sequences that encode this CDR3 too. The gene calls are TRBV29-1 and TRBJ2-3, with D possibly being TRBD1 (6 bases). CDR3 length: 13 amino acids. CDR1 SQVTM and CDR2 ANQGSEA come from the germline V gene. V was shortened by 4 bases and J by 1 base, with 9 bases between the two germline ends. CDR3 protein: CSVARGGTDTQYF. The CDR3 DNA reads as TGCAGCGTTGCCAGGGGAGGCACAGATACGCAGTATTTT.

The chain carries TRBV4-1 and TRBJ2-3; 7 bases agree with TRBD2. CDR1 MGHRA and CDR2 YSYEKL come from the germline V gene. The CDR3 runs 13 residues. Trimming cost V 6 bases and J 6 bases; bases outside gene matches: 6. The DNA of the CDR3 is TGCGCCAGCAGGGCTAGCGGCTGGGATACGCAGTATTTT. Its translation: CASRASGWDTQYF.

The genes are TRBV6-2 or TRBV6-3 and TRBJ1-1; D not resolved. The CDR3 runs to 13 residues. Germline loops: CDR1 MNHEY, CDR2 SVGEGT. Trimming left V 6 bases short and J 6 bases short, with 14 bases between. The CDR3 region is CASSPLEASEAFF. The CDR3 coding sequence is TGTGCCAGCAGCCCCCTTGAGGCTTCTGAAGCTTTCTTT.

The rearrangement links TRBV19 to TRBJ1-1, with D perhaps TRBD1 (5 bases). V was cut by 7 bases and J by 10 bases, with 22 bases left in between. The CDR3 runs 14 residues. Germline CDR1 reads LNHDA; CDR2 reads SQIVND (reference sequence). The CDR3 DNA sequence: TGTGCCAGTACCCTGGGACCCATGGTGGGGGGAGCTTTCTTT. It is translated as CASTLGPMVGGAFF. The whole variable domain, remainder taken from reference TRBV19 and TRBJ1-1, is DGGITQSPKYLFRKEGQNVTLSCEQNLNHDAMYWYRQDPGQGLRLIYYSQIVNDFQKGDIAEGYSVSREKKESFPLTVTSAQKNPTAFYLCASTLGPMVGGAFFGQGTRLTVV.

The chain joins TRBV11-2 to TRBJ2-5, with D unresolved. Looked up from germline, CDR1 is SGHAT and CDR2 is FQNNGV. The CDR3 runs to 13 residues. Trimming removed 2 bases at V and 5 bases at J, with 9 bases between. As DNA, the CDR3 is TGTGCCAGCAGCTTATGGGCCGGCGAGACCCAGTACTTC. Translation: CASSLWAGETQYF.

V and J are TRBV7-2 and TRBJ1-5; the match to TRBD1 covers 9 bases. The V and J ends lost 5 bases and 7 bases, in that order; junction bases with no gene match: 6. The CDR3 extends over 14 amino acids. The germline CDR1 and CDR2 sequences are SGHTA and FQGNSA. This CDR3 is CASSQDRGNQPQHF. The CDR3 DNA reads TGTGCCAGCAGCCAAGACAGGGGGAACCAGCCCCAGCATTTT.

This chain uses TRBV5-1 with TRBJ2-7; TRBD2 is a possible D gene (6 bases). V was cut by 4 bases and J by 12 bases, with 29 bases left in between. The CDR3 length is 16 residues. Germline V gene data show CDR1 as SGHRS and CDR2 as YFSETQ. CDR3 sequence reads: CASSPEGQAGYPQTYF. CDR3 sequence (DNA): TGCGCCAGCAGCCCGGAGGGGCAGGCGGGCTACCCGCAGACGTACTTC.

CDR3 sequence: CATSDLKRGVGYTF. DNA for the CDR3: TGTGCCACCAGTGATTTGAAGCGGGGAGTTGGCTACACCTTC. The V call is TRBV24-1, the J call TRBJ1-2; no definite D call. V lost 0 bases to trimming and J lost 7 bases, with 11 bases between them. The CDR3 loop spans 14 amino acids. Germline CDR1 and CDR2: KGHDR and SFDVKD.

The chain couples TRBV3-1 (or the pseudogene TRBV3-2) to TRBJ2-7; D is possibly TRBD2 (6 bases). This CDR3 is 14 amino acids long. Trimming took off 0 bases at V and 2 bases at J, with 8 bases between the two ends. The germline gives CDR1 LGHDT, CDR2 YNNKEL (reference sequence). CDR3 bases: TGTGCCAGCAGCCAAGAAGGACTAACCTACGAGCAGTACTTC. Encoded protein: CASSQEGLTYEQYF.

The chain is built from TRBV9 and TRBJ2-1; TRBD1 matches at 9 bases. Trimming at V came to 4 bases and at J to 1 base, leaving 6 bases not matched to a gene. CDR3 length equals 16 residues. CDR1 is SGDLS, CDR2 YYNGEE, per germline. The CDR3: CASSIVGTGSYNEQFF. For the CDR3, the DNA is TGTGCCAGCAGCATCGTCGGGACAGGGTCCTACAATGAGCAGTTCTTC.

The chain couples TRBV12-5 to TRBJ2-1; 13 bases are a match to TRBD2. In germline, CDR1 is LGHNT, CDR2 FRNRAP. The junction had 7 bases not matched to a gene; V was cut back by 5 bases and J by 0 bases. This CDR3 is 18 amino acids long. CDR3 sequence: CASGRTSGSPSSYNEQFF. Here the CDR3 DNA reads TGTGCTAGTGGTCGGACTAGCGGGAGCCCGAGCTCCTACAATGAGCAGTTCTTC. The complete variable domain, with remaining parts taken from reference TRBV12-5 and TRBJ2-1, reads DARVTQTPRHKVTEMGQEVTMRCQPILGHNTVFWYRQTMMQGLELLAYFRNRAPLDDSGMPKDRFSAEMPDATLATLKIQPSEPRDSAVYFCASGRTSGSPSSYNEQFFGPGTRLTVL.

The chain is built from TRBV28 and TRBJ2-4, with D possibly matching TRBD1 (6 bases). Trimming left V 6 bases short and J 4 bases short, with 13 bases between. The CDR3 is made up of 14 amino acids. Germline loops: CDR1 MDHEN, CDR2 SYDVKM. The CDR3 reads CASSEGGSKNIQYF. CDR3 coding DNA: TGTGCCAGCAGCGAAGGGGGTAGTAAAAACATTCAGTACTTC.

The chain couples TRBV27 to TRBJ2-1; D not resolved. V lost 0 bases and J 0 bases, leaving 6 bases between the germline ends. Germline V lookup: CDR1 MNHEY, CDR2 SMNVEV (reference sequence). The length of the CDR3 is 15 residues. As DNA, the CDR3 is TGTGCCAGCAGTTTATCGCTTAGCTCCTACAATGAGCAGTTCTTC. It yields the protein CASSLSLSSYNEQFF.

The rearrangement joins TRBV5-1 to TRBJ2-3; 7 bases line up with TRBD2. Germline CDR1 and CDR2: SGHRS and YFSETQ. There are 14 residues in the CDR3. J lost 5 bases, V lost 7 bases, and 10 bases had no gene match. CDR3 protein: CASGLSTGGDTQYF. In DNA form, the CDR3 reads TGCGCCAGCGGCCTTTCTACGGGGGGAGATACGCAGTATTTT.